This T cell receptor (beta chain) was retrieved from a study of blood T cell repertoires in COVID-19. Turning to the study itself: The origin of the acute and convalescent COVID-19 samples was the United States, Italy and Spain.

As handled by the study authors: Counts of nucleated cells, estimated from reference gene primer amplification, were obtained. Assay: immunoSEQ multiplex PCR; the TCRdb copy retains only in-frame clones and omits some. V and J calls and clone size are as listed in that table; D and trimming were resolved from the DNA. The sample carries 400,000 to 450,000 clones, just over 85% recorded once. J lost 8 bases, V lost 2 bases, and 20 bases had no gene match. Germline lookup yields CDR1 MNHNS and CDR2 SASEGT. CDR3 length equals 18 residues. Specimen: peripheral blood. This TCR was recovered from a woman aged 25 to 39 with active or convalescent COVID-19. The chain carries TRBV6-1 and TRBJ2-7; the match to TRBD1 covers 8 bases. CDR3 amino acids: CASSENGGQGGRGGKQYF. The CDR3 region has the DNA TGTGCCAGCAGTGAAAATGGTGGACAGGGCGGGCGTGGAGGCAAGCAGTACTTC.